The 29 T cell receptor beta chains reported below all come from one sample, sequenced in a study of cytomegalovirus exposure and HLA in healthy donors. With 60 Vbeta and 13 Jbeta primers, the PCR was carried out. Clones were sequenced by immunoSEQ multiplex PCR, and TCRdb holds only the in-frame ones, with some missing. This sample has approximately 130,000 clones, with 79% found just once. Sequencing was done on a sample of PBMCs. These receptors originate from a male donor in good health and CMV-seronegative.

Worth noting for this clone: A junction boundary mismatches the germline segment, possibly from a read error. V and J are TRBV7-9 and TRBJ1-3; 8 bases are shared with TRBD1. Germline V gene sequence: CDR1 SEHNR, CDR2 FQNEAQ (reference sequence). The CDR3 loop spans 14 amino acids. CDR3 loop: CSSSPGTGGNTIYF. The DNA of the CDR3 is TGTTCCAGCAGCCCCGGGACAGGTGGAAACACCATATATTTT. Supplemented by reference TRBV7-9 and TRBJ1-3, the full variable domain reads DTGVSQNPRHKITKRGQNVTFRCDPISEHNRLYWYRQTLGQGPEFLTYFQNEAQLEKSRLLSDRFSAERPKGSFSTLEIQRTEQGDSAMYLCSSSPGTGGNTIYFGEGSWLTVV.

The CDR3 DNA reads TGTGCCTGGAGTGGTTTGGGACAGGGAAATTCACCCCTCCACTTT. It yields the protein CAWSGLGQGNSPLHF. The chain is built from TRBV30 and TRBJ1-6, with 9 bases identical to TRBD1. V lost 1 base, J lost 7 bases, and 5 bases stayed unmatched. CDR3 length: 15 residues. Germline values: CDR1 GTSNPN, CDR2 SVGIG (reference sequence).

V gene TRBV5-6 combines with J gene TRBJ1-2, with 7 nucleotides matching TRBD1. The CDR3 is 16 amino acids. Germline V gene sequence: CDR1 SGHDT, CDR2 YYEEEE. J was trimmed by 0 bases and V by 4 bases; bases with no gene match: 9. CDR3 residues: CASSHRQGAANYGYTF. CDR3 nucleotide sequence: TGTGCCAGCAGCCATCGACAGGGAGCAGCTAACTATGGCTACACCTTC.

This chain uses TRBV7-2 with TRBJ2-2; D remains unclear. The CDR3 is 13 residues long. Between the trimmed V and J ends, which lost 3 bases and 3 bases, there was a span of 5 bases. Germline-derived CDR1 and CDR2 are SGHTA and FQGNSA. CDR3 protein: CASSLEYTGELFF. CDR3 in DNA: TGTGCCAGCAGCTTGGAGTACACCGGGGAGCTGTTTTTT.

CDR3: CASSVQGIAYGYTF. CDR3 bases: TGTGCCAGTAGTGTACAGGGGATCGCTTATGGCTACACCTTC. The chain links TRBV19 to TRBJ1-2; TRBD1 matches 7 bases. The CDR3 covers 14 residues. With 5 bases clipped from V and 5 bases from J, the junction kept 8 bases outside the gene matches. CDR1 and CDR2 from the germline V gene are LNHDA and SQIVND (reference sequence).

The V call is TRBV5-4, the J call TRBJ1-2; 7 nucleotides match TRBD1. Germline trimming cut 4 bases from V and 4 bases from J; bases unmatched to any gene: 7. CDR1 is SGHNT, CDR2 YYREEE, per germline (reference sequence). The CDR3 consists of 14 residues. CDR3 in amino acids: CASSLDRVGYGYTF. CDR3 in DNA: TGTGCCAGCAGCCTTGACAGGGTTGGCTATGGCTACACCTTC.

The chain recombines TRBV6-6 with TRBJ1-2; 9 nucleotides agree with TRBD1. This CDR3 is 16 amino acids long. Germline V gene data show CDR1 as MNHNY and CDR2 as SVGAGI (reference sequence). Unmatched junction bases numbered 6, after V lost 0 bases and J lost 4 bases. CDR3: CASSYSSTGQGYGYTF. The CDR3 nucleotides are TGTGCCAGCAGTTACTCGAGTACGGGACAGGGCTATGGCTACACCTTC.

The rearrangement joins TRBV7-2 to TRBJ2-3; 7 nucleotides agree with TRBD2. The CDR3 has 14 residues. With V trimmed by 5 bases and J by 2 bases, 4 bases remained unmatched. The V gene's germline CDR1 is SGHTA and CDR2 FQGNSA. In nucleotides, the CDR3 is TGTGCCAGCAGCCCTAGCGGCTCCACAGATACGCAGTATTTT. Translated, it gives CASSPSGSTDTQYF.

V usage is TRBV6-5 and J usage is TRBJ1-5; D perhaps matches TRBD1 (6 bases). CDR3 length: 14 residues. Germline lookup yields CDR1 MNHEY and CDR2 SVGAGI. Trimming removed 4 bases from V and 3 bases from J, with 10 bases in between. CDR3 sequence reads: CASSLGQLNQPQHF. The CDR3 region has the DNA TGTGCCAGCAGTTTGGGACAACTCAATCAGCCCCAGCATTTT.

This clone occurred a few times. The chain carries TRBV6-4 and TRBJ2-1; D is unclear. Trimming pared 4 bases from V and 5 bases from J, leaving 9 bases between. Germline values: CDR1 MRHNA, CDR2 SNTAGT. The CDR3 extends over 13 amino acids. CDR3 bases: TGTGCCAGCAGTGTTTCGGCGGACAATGAGCAGTTCTTC. Translation: CASSVSADNEQFF.

This sequence joins TRBV6-5 and TRBJ2-7, with 7 bases aligning to TRBD1. The CDR3 has 15 residues. V shed 5 bases and J 5 bases; nucleotides not matched to a gene: 12. Germline loops: CDR1 MNHEY, CDR2 SVGAGI. The CDR3 sequence is CASSGLRQGGNEQYF. CDR3 DNA: TGTGCCAGCAGTGGACTGAGACAGGGTGGGAACGAGCAGTACTTC.

V gene TRBV21-1 combines with J gene TRBJ2-3; the table's D call, TRBD2, was not checked against the DNA. TRBV21-1 is a known pseudogene. The CDR3 is made up of 18 amino acids. The CDR3 DNA reads as TGTGCCAGCAGCAAAGCGGGGGCGCTAGCGGGGGGCACAGATACGCAGTATTTT. It specifies CASSKAGALAGGTDTQYF.

The chain combines TRBV9 with TRBJ2-7, with 7 bases lining up with TRBD2. Trimming removed 0 bases from V and 4 bases from J; junction bases left unmatched: 7. This CDR3 is built from 15 residues. Germline CDR1 SGDLS, CDR2 YYNGEE. CDR3 in DNA: TGTGCCAGCAGCGTAGGGGGGGGTTATGGTTACGAGCAGTACTTC. This codes for CASSVGGGYGYEQYF. Full variable domain (missing parts from reference TRBV9 and TRBJ2-7): DSGVTQTPKHLITATGQRVTLRCSPRSGDLSVYWYQQSLDQGLQFLIQYYNGEERAKGNILERFSAQQFPDLHSELNLSSLELGDSALYFCASSVGGGYGYEQYFGPGTRLTVT.

V and J are TRBV7-9 and TRBJ2-2; 8 nucleotides line up with TRBD2. CDR3 length: 15 residues. Germline CDR1 reads SEHNR; CDR2 reads FQNEAQ (reference sequence). After removal of 2 bases from V and 7 bases from J, the junction contained 6 bases not matched to a gene. CDR3 amino acids: CASSLLRGGRGELFF. In DNA form, the CDR3 reads TGTGCCAGCAGCTTACTTCGGGGGGGCCGCGGGGAGCTGTTTTTT.

The chain combines TRBV19 with TRBJ1-4; 7 positions match TRBD1. The CDR3 runs 16 residues. The germline V gene encodes CDR1 LNHDA and CDR2 SQIVND (reference sequence). The ends lost 6 bases at V and 1 base at J; junction bases unmatched: 8. The CDR3 DNA follows: TGTGCCAGTAGCCAACATCGGGACAGAACTAATGAAAAACTGTTTTTT. It yields the protein CASSQHRDRTNEKLFF. Using reference TRBV19 and TRBJ1-4 for the parts outside the CDR3, the full variable domain is DGGITQSPKYLFRKEGQNVTLSCEQNLNHDAMYWYRQDPGQGLRLIYYSQIVNDFQKGDIAEGYSVSREKKESFPLTVTSAQKNPTAFYLCASSQHRDRTNEKLFFGSGTQLSVL.

The chain has TRBV7-3 and TRBJ2-5; TRBD1 matches at 9 bases. The J call is in doubt because the DNA end fits TRBJ2-7 better. The V gene's germline CDR1 is SGHTA and CDR2 FQGTGA. The CDR3 totals 13 residues. The CDR3 protein is CASSLDRGNEQYF. In DNA, the CDR3 is TGTGCCAGCAGCCTGGACAGGGGCAACGAGCAGTACTTC.

V and J are TRBV5-4 and TRBJ1-2; maybe TRBD1 (6 bases). The CDR3 is 14 amino acids. The V gene lost 4 bases and the J gene lost 0 bases, with 10 bases spanning the gap. Germline V lookup: CDR1 SGHNT, CDR2 YYREEE (reference sequence). CDR3 nucleotides: TGTGCCAGCAGCCGGGACACAACTAACTATGGCTACACCTTC. As protein: CASSRDTTNYGYTF.

This clone was seen a single time. The gene calls are TRBV18 and TRBJ1-1; 10 nucleotides match TRBD1. Germline values: CDR1 KGHSH, CDR2 LQKENI. J gave up 4 bases and V 6 bases, and 5 bases lay outside the gene matches. This CDR3 spans 14 amino acids. The CDR3 coding sequence is TGTGCCAGCTCTTGGGGACAGGGGAGCACTGAAGCTTTCTTT. Protein sequence: CASSWGQGSTEAFF.

The CDR3 loop is CASSDGGGYEKLFF. The DNA for the CDR3 is TGTGCCAGCAGTGATGGAGGGGGCTATGAAAAACTGTTTTTT. The chain couples TRBV2 to TRBJ1-4, with 7 bases aligning to TRBD1. Germline assignment: CDR1 SNHLY and CDR2 FYNNEI. V shed 3 bases and J 6 bases; nucleotides not matched to a gene: 4. This CDR3 contains 14 residues. The entire variable domain, with the rest obtained from reference TRBV2 and TRBJ1-4, is as follows: EPEVTQTPSHQVTQMGQEVILRCVPISNHLYFYWYRQILGQKVEFLVSFYNNEISEKSEIFDDQFSVERPDGSNFTLKIRSTKLEDSAMYFCASSDGGGYEKLFFGSGTQLSVL.

The chain links TRBV4-1 to TRBJ2-7; a possible D gene is TRBD2 (6 bases). The germline gives CDR1 MGHRA, CDR2 YSYEKL. Trimming shortened V by 3 bases and J by 0 bases, and 12 bases separated the two germline ends. CDR3 length: 15 amino acids. The CDR3 reads CASSQQGAGSYEQYF. In DNA, the CDR3 is TGCGCCAGCAGCCAGCAGGGAGCGGGCTCCTACGAGCAGTACTTC.

This sequence joins TRBV5-8 and TRBJ2-5; possible D gene TRBD2, 7 bases. V was clipped by 0 bases and J by 5 bases, with 14 bases between them. This CDR3 comprises 15 residues. Germline loops: CDR1 SGHTS, CDR2 YDEGEE. CDR3 protein: CASSLGMGGRETQYF. The CDR3, as DNA: TGTGCCAGCAGCTTGGGGATGGGGGGGCGCGAGACCCAGTACTTC.

This chain joins TRBV5-4 and TRBJ2-3; 10 bases align to TRBD2. Germline CDR1 SGHNT, CDR2 YYREEE (reference sequence). The CDR3 is 17 residues long. V trimming: 1 base; J trimming: 4 bases; junction bases outside the gene matches: 9. Here the CDR3 reads CASSLLQKLAGSDTQYF. CDR3 DNA: TGTGCCAGCAGCTTGCTGCAAAAACTAGCGGGGTCAGATACGCAGTATTTT.

V usage is TRBV5-1 and J usage is TRBJ2-5, with TRBD1 identical over 9 bases. With 0 bases clipped from V and 4 bases from J, the junction kept 4 bases outside the gene matches. The CDR3 extends over 15 amino acids. Germline V CDR1 and CDR2: SGHRS, YFSETQ. The CDR3 spells CASSLEDRGGETQYF. The CDR3 nucleotides read TGCGCCAGCAGCTTGGAAGACAGGGGGGGAGAGACCCAGTACTTC.

J is TRBJ1-6 and V is TRBV9; D may be TRBD1 (5 bases). V dropped 4 bases and J dropped 8 bases, with 13 bases sitting between them. Germline CDR1 is SGDLS and CDR2 is YYNGEE. The CDR3 loop spans 14 amino acids. DNA of the CDR3: TGTGCCAGCAGCTCCACGGGGGTTTATTCACCCCTCCACTTT. This gives the protein CASSSTGVYSPLHF.

The chain recombines TRBV6-1 with TRBJ2-7, with D possibly matching TRBD1 (6 bases). V lost 2 bases and J 2 bases, leaving 16 bases between the germline ends. The CDR3 sequence is 16 residues long. CDR1 is MNHNS and CDR2 is SASEGT in the germline V gene. CDR3 residues: CASSESQGIRTYEQYF. CDR3 DNA: TGTGCCAGCAGTGAAAGTCAGGGGATCCGGACCTACGAGCAGTACTTC.

The chain joins TRBV7-2 to TRBJ1-1; D gene unclear. Trimming removed 5 bases from V and 4 bases from J, with 11 bases in between. This CDR3 spans 13 amino acids. Germline V gene data show CDR1 as SGHTA and CDR2 as FQGNSA. This CDR3 is CASSPTRVTEAFF. CDR3 in DNA: TGTGCCAGCAGCCCGACGAGGGTCACTGAAGCTTTCTTT.

The chain carries TRBV4-3 and TRBJ2-1; 7 nucleotides line up with TRBD1. This CDR3 is 13 amino acids long. After removal of 4 bases from V and 5 bases from J, the junction contained 2 bases not matched to a gene. Germline V gene sequence: CDR1 LGHNA, CDR2 YSLEER. The CDR3 region is CASSLRGNNEQFF. DNA for the CDR3: TGCGCCAGCAGCCTCAGGGGGAACAATGAGCAGTTCTTC.

The genes are TRBV19 and TRBJ2-2; D is perhaps TRBD1 (7 bases). The CDR3 loop spans 17 amino acids. Germline loops: CDR1 LNHDA, CDR2 SQIVND (reference sequence). The V gene lost 0 bases and the J gene lost 6 bases, with 17 bases spanning the gap. In DNA form, the CDR3 reads TGTGCCAGTAGTATAGATAGGACCAGGGGGAGGCCCGGGGAGCTGTTTTTT. Translated, it gives CASSIDRTRGRPGELFF.

The V call is TRBV19, the J call TRBJ2-7; possibly TRBD2 for D (5 bases). The V gene lost 6 bases and the J gene lost 0 bases, with 9 bases spanning the gap. Germline values: CDR1 LNHDA, CDR2 SQIVND (reference sequence). The CDR3 covers 13 residues. CDR3 DNA sequence: TGTGCCAGTAGGGAAGCGGCCTCCTACGAGCAGTACTTC. It translates to CASREAASYEQYF.